One sample yielded the 21 T cell receptor beta chains listed below, sequenced in a study of shared clonotypes between healthy human individuals. The data were produced by immunoSEQ multiplex PCR, yet TCRdb's version contains in-frame clones alone and is incomplete. The table shows some 2 million clones, with about 95% occurring only once. The naive CD8 subset, CD45RO-negative cells positively selected for CCR7, excluded terminally differentiated effector memory CD45RA+ cells. Sequencing was performed on naive CD8+ T cells sorted from blood. The receptors were sampled from a man aged 18 to 30 in good health.

J is TRBJ2-7 and V is TRBV6-5, with 7 bases matching TRBD2. J lost 2 bases, V lost 7 bases, and 8 bases had no gene match. CDR1 and CDR2 from the germline V gene are MNHEY and SVGAGI. This CDR3 is built from 14 residues. CDR3 in amino acids: CASMERGTTYEQYF. For the CDR3, the DNA is TGTGCCAGCATGGAGCGGGGAACCACCTACGAGCAGTACTTC.

V gene TRBV28 combines with J gene TRBJ2-3; 10 nucleotides agree with TRBD2. There are 20 residues in the CDR3. Trimming at V came to 4 bases and at J to 2 bases, leaving 18 bases not matched to a gene. From germline, CDR1 is MDHEN and CDR2 SYDVKM. CDR3 sequence (DNA): TGTGCCAGCAGTTCTTACGTGCATCGTGATCTAGCGGGGGACACAGATACGCAGTATTTT. Translation gives CASSSYVHRDLAGDTDTQYF.

This chain connects TRBV9 to TRBJ1-4; D is uncertain. The CDR3 covers 15 residues. V was clipped by 0 bases and J by 3 bases, with 9 bases between them. CDR1 SGDLS and CDR2 YYNGEE come from the germline V gene. The DNA of the CDR3 is TGTGCCAGCAGCGTAGAGGAAGGAGCTAATGAAAAACTGTTTTTT. Its protein is CASSVEEGANEKLFF.

The J gene is TRBJ1-6, the V gene TRBV21-1; the D call TRBD1 from the table was never checked on the DNA. TRBV21-1 is an annotated pseudogene. This CDR3 contains 16 residues. The CDR3 DNA is TGTGCCAGCAGCAAAGTAGGACAGGAAAGAGCTTCACCCCTCCACTTT. Encoded protein: CASSKVGQERASPLHF.

The chain joins TRBV19 to TRBJ2-7, with 8 bases aligning to TRBD1. V was pared by 7 bases and J by 4 bases, with 15 bases of the junction left unmatched. This CDR3 is 16 amino acids long. The germline CDR1 and CDR2 sequences are LNHDA and SQIVND (reference sequence). CDR3 amino acids: CASTHRGDRGSYEQYF. The CDR3 DNA follows: TGTGCCAGTACCCACCGCGGAGACAGGGGTTCTTACGAGCAGTACTTC. The full variable domain, its missing parts supplied by reference TRBV19 and TRBJ2-7, is DGGITQSPKYLFRKEGQNVTLSCEQNLNHDAMYWYRQDPGQGLRLIYYSQIVNDFQKGDIAEGYSVSREKKESFPLTVTSAQKNPTAFYLCASTHRGDRGSYEQYFGPGTRLTVT.

This clone was counted only a few times. The V call is TRBV30, the J call TRBJ1-1; 8 nucleotides line up with TRBD1. Germline V gene lookup returns CDR1 GTSNPN and CDR2 SVGIG (reference sequence). This CDR3 region has 14 residues. With V trimmed by 0 bases and J by 4 bases, 4 bases remained unmatched. CDR3 in DNA: TGTGCCTGGAGTGTTCAGGGGGCGGTCACTGAAGCTTTCTTT. This encodes CAWSVQGAVTEAFF.

The gene calls are TRBV23-1 and TRBJ2-7; weak D call: TRBD2 (5 bases). TRBV23-1 is flagged as an ORF with uncertain function. The CDR3 has 17 amino acids. Trimming took off 2 bases at V and 0 bases at J, with 17 bases between the two ends. CDR3 sequence (DNA): TGCGCCAGCAGTCAACCGAATCGCGGGCATATCTCCTACGAGCAGTACTTC. Its translation: CASSQPNRGHISYEQYF.

The CDR3 protein is CASSLDSGGQPQHF. CDR3 nucleotides: TGTGCCAGCAGCTTAGACTCGGGGGGTCAGCCCCAGCATTTT. The chain couples TRBV7-9 to TRBJ1-5, with D possibly matching TRBD1 (5 bases). CDR3 length: 14 residues. Germline V gene data show CDR1 as SEHNR and CDR2 as FQNEAQ (reference sequence). Trimming pared 1 base from V and 6 bases from J, leaving 10 bases between.

The rearrangement links TRBV6-5 to TRBJ2-3, with TRBD2 matching over 12 bases. The CDR3 is made up of 15 amino acids. The V segment lost 3 bases and the J segment 6 bases; nucleotides outside the gene matches: 4. In germline, CDR1 is MNHEY, CDR2 SVGAGI. This chain's CDR3 is CASSYTGLAGDTQYF. The CDR3 nucleotides read TGTGCCAGCAGTTATACCGGACTAGCGGGGGATACGCAGTATTTT.

The chain joins TRBV28 to TRBJ1-1, with D possibly being TRBD1 (6 bases). V was pared by 1 base and J by 6 bases, with 9 bases between. CDR3 length: 13 amino acids. The V gene's germline CDR1 is MDHEN and CDR2 SYDVKM. CDR3 sequence (DNA): TGTGCCAGCAGTTTATTCCCAGGGGCTGAAGCTTTCTTT. Its protein product is CASSLFPGAEAFF.

The J gene is TRBJ2-3, the V gene TRBV6-6; TRBD2 matches 7 bases. Germline V gene sequence: CDR1 MNHNY, CDR2 SVGAGI (reference sequence). There are 14 residues in the CDR3. V shed 2 bases, J shed 4 bases, and the junction held 3 bases outside the gene matches. The CDR3 nucleotides are TGTGCCAGCAGTTACGTCACTAGCGCAGATACGCAGTATTTT. As protein: CASSYVTSADTQYF.

V gene TRBV5-6 combines with J gene TRBJ1-1; D is undetermined. V lost 0 bases, J lost 6 bases, and 12 bases lay in between. CDR1 is SGHDT and CDR2 is YYEEEE in the germline V gene. The CDR3 has 14 residues. This CDR3 is CASSLAPLTSEAFF. CDR3 DNA: TGTGCCAGCAGCTTGGCCCCCTTAACCTCTGAAGCTTTCTTT.

V gene TRBV5-4 combines with J gene TRBJ2-7; no clear D. The V gene's germline CDR1 is SGHNT and CDR2 YYREEE (reference sequence). V lost 1 base and J 4 bases, leaving 9 bases between the germline ends. There are 13 residues in the CDR3. The CDR3 region has the DNA TGTGCCAGCAGCTTGAATCCACCATACGAGCAGTACTTC. Its protein is CASSLNPPYEQYF.

The CDR3 DNA reads as TGTGCCAGCACTCCTAAGGGGGGATCTAACTATGGCTACACCTTC. It is translated as CASTPKGGSNYGYTF. This sequence joins TRBV27 and TRBJ1-2, with TRBD1 as a possible D gene (6 bases). Germline lookup yields CDR1 MNHEY and CDR2 SMNVEV (reference sequence). The CDR3 length is 15 residues. V dropped 7 bases and J dropped 0 bases, with 15 bases sitting between them.

V gene TRBV27 combines with J gene TRBJ1-6; TRBD1 is a possible D gene (6 bases). This CDR3 region has 17 residues. Trimming cost V 8 bases and J 6 bases, with 23 bases left between them. The germline V gene encodes CDR1 MNHEY and CDR2 SMNVEV (reference sequence). The CDR3 spells CASGPGAGYDLNSPLHF. CDR3 DNA: TGTGCCAGCGGTCCAGGGGCAGGGTACGATCTTAATTCACCCCTCCACTTT.

The rearrangement uses TRBV13 and TRBJ2-1; 7 bases align to TRBD2. Trimming at V came to 2 bases and at J to 7 bases, leaving 8 bases not matched to a gene. This CDR3 is 15 amino acids long. Germline V gene sequence: CDR1 PRHDT, CDR2 FYEKMQ (reference sequence). The CDR3 is CASSLSGVGGNEQFF. In DNA, the CDR3 is TGTGCCAGCAGCTTAAGCGGGGTGGGTGGGAATGAGCAGTTCTTC.

This clone was picked up a small number of times. CDR3 in DNA: TGTGCCAGCGAAAACAGGGGACTGAACACTGAAGCTTTCTTT. Its translation: CASENRGLNTEAFF. The gene calls are TRBV6-6 and TRBJ1-1; 7 nucleotides match TRBD1. The germline CDR1 and CDR2 sequences are MNHNY and SVGAGI (reference sequence). The V segment lost 8 bases and the J segment 0 bases; nucleotides outside the gene matches: 6. The CDR3 has 14 amino acids.

The chain recombines TRBV4-3 with TRBJ1-1; no definite D call. The germline V gene encodes CDR1 LGHNA and CDR2 YSLEER. CDR3 length: 15 residues. V dropped 4 bases and J dropped 1 base, with 13 bases sitting between them. The CDR3 DNA is TGCGCCAGCAGCCCTACCCCAGGCAGGAACACTGAAGCTTTCTTT. Translation gives CASSPTPGRNTEAFF.

V usage is TRBV4-1 and J usage is TRBJ2-3; D gene ambiguous. This CDR3 has 13 residues. Trimming removed 0 bases at V and 5 bases at J, with 6 bases between. Germline V lookup: CDR1 MGHRA, CDR2 YSYEKL. Here the CDR3 reads CASSQEWLDTQYF. The CDR3, as DNA: TGCGCCAGCAGCCAAGAGTGGTTAGATACGCAGTATTTT.

This clone occurred a few times. The chain is built from TRBV9 and TRBJ2-7; D not resolved. Germline loops: CDR1 SGDLS, CDR2 YYNGEE. Between the trimmed V and J ends, which lost 4 bases and 3 bases, there was a span of 11 bases. This CDR3 region has 13 residues. CDR3 region: CASSPTPLYEQYF. The DNA for the CDR3 is TGTGCCAGCAGCCCAACCCCCCTCTACGAGCAGTACTTC.

A single count supports this clone. V and J are TRBV11-2 and TRBJ2-3, with D hard to call. CDR1 and CDR2 (germline): SGHAT, FQNNGV. The CDR3 sequence is 18 residues long. V dropped 6 bases and J dropped 4 bases, with 26 bases sitting between them. Here the CDR3 DNA reads TGTGCCAGCAGTCTTACTTCACGGCCAACGTCGCCCGCAGATACGCAGTATTTT. Its translation: CASSLTSRPTSPADTQYF. Full variable domain (rest looked up from reference TRBV11-2 and TRBJ2-3): EAGVAQSPRYKIIEKRQSVAFWCNPISGHATLYWYQQILGQGPKLLIQFQNNGVVDDSQLPKDRFSAERLKGVDSTLKIQPAKLEDSAVYLCASSLTSRPTSPADTQYFGPGTRLTVL.